These 8 T cell receptor beta chains originate from one sample sequenced in a study of T cell repertoires in cytomegalovirus infection (dated by TCRdb to about 2019). The antigens these receptors bind are not known. The sequencer was an Illumina HiSeq 1500. TCRdb redid the processing of the public reads, applying fastp at Q25 and MiXCR, and retained in-frame beta chains. Identical CDR3 protein sequences are pooled into one entry, listed with their most common genes and DNA. The sample profile shows hundreds of thousands of distinct CDR3 sequences; about 44% of them were found once. Of the sample, about 41% is held by the ten largest clones. Reading the label with the study, this specimen's treatment or condition is: in vitro stimulation with specific CMV peptide epitopes to enrich CMV-specific T cells. The sample was cultured PBMCs, taken from culture after CMV antigen stimulation. The receptors come from a human donor in good health (CMV status not recorded). Some clones in this sample may be carry-over from other donors' samples.

This rearrangement joins TRBV12-3 or TRBV12-4 to TRBJ1-4; D not resolved. The CDR3 has 13 residues. Trimming took 5 bases from V and 4 from J, leaving 8 bases between them. The CDR3 protein is CASSPSGNEKLFF. The CDR3 nucleotides read TGTGCCAGCAGTCCCTCCGGTAATGAAAAACTGTTTTTT.

This clonotype was observed a handful of times. The CDR3 DNA sequence: TGTGCCAGCAGTTTATCAGCCTACAATGAGCAGTTCTTC. Protein product: CASSLSAYNEQFF. J is TRBJ2-1 and V is TRBV27, with no clear D. V dropped 0 bases and J dropped 2 bases, with 2 bases sitting between them. The CDR3 length is 13 residues. Germline lookup yields CDR1 MNHEY and CDR2 SMNVEV (reference sequence).

The rearrangement uses TRBV4-2 and TRBJ1-1; no firm D call. The CDR3 runs to 13 residues. Germline loops: CDR1 LGHNA, CDR2 YNFKEQ. V was pared by 1 base and J by 3 bases, with 6 bases between. The DNA of the CDR3 is TGTGCCAGCAGCCAAGCAGGTGACACTGAAGCTTTCTTT. The encoded protein is CASSQAGDTEAFF.

The CDR3 DNA reads TGTGCCAGCAGCAGAAGCGGGGGGGCCGGGGGGGAGCAGTACTTC. Its protein is CASSRSGGAGGEQYF. V usage is TRBV7-6 and J usage is TRBJ2-7, with 10 bases that match TRBD2. Trimming at V came to 5 bases and at J to 7 bases, leaving 11 bases not matched to a gene. The germline CDR1 and CDR2 sequences are SGHVS and FNYEAQ. The CDR3 totals 15 residues. The complete variable domain, with remaining parts taken from reference TRBV7-6 and TRBJ2-7, reads GAGVSQSPRYKVTKRGQDVALRCDPISGHVSLYWYRQALGQGPEFLTYFNYEAQQDKSGLPNDRFSAERPEGSISTLTIQRTEQRDSAMYRCASSRSGGAGGEQYFGPGTRLTVT.

This clonotype was picked up a small number of times. This rearrangement joins TRBV2 to TRBJ2-7; 11 bases are shared with TRBD1. Germline CDR1 is SNHLY and CDR2 is FYNNEI. The trim removed 11 bases at V and 4 bases at J, leaving 10 bases unmatched. CDR3 length equals 14 residues. For the CDR3, the DNA is TGTGCCTCGACGGGGACAGGGGGTCGTTACGAGCAGTACTTC. Amino acid sequence: CASTGTGGRYEQYF. Complete variable domain (other parts from reference TRBV2 and TRBJ2-7): EPEVTQTPSHQVTQMGQEVILRCVPISNHLYFYWYRQILGQKVEFLVSFYNNEISEKSEIFDDQFSVERPDGSNFTLKIRSTKLEDSAMYFCASTGTGGRYEQYFGPGTRLTVT.

The J gene is TRBJ1-6, the V gene TRBV12-3 or TRBV12-4; 8 bases are shared with TRBD1. V was pared by 5 bases and J by 14 bases, with 11 bases of the junction left unmatched. This CDR3 comprises 14 residues. The DNA of the CDR3 is TGTGCCAGCAGTCCTACAGGGGGTTGGGAGACCCTCCACTTT. Translating it yields CASSPTGGWETLHF.

This clonotype appeared a few times. J is TRBJ2-3 and V is TRBV20-1, with 8 bases matching TRBD1. The CDR3 length is 16 residues. Trimming removed 0 bases from V and 4 bases from J; junction bases left unmatched: 9. Germline CDR1 reads DFQATT; CDR2 reads SNEGSKA (reference sequence). The CDR3 coding sequence is TGCAGTGCTAGAGATCAAGGACAGGGAGTCTCAGATACGCAGTATTTT. Protein: CSARDQGQGVSDTQYF.

This clonotype was detected only a few times. The rearrangement links TRBV28 to TRBJ2-7; possibly TRBD1 or TRBD2 for D (7 bases each). The germline V gene has CDR1 MDHEN and CDR2 SYDVKM. The CDR3 length is 14 residues. V lost 1 base to trimming and J lost 5 bases, with 12 bases between them. The CDR3 bases are TGTGCCAGCAGTTTATCAGGGGGGGAGAACGAGCAGTACTTC. Its translation: CASSLSGGENEQYF.